Below, 6 T cell receptor beta chains from the same sample are listed, as sequenced in a study of blood T cell repertoires in COVID-19. Generated by immunoSEQ multiplex PCR, the TCRdb table keeps only in-frame clones and is missing some. The sample carries 150,000 to 170,000 clones, about 80% recorded once. Material: peripheral blood. The receptors shown here come from a woman aged 60 to 75 with COVID-19, enrolled during active disease.

The chain is built from TRBV9 and TRBJ2-7, with 7 bases fitting TRBD2. Germline V gives CDR1 SGDLS, CDR2 YYNGEE. This CDR3 region has 14 residues. The J segment lost 3 bases and the V segment lost 4 bases, leaving 7 bases of the junction unmatched. The CDR3 loop is CASSPSTGGYEQYF. CDR3 in DNA: TGTGCCAGCAGCCCTTCTACGGGGGGCTACGAGCAGTACTTC.

J is TRBJ2-7 and V is TRBV5-1; 8 nucleotides align to TRBD2. Trimming cost V 1 base and J 4 bases; bases outside gene matches: 1. Germline lookup yields CDR1 SGHRS and CDR2 YFSETQ. This CDR3 is 13 amino acids long. The CDR3 DNA follows: TGCGCCAGCAGCTTGACTAGCGGATACGAGCAGTACTTC. Translation gives CASSLTSGYEQYF.

The chain employs TRBV4-1 and TRBJ2-3; TRBD1 agrees at 12 bases. Germline CDR1 MGHRA, CDR2 YSYEKL. This CDR3 contains 17 residues. The J segment lost 3 bases and the V segment lost 0 bases, leaving 4 bases of the junction unmatched. The CDR3 sequence is CASSQDRDRGQTDTQYF. In DNA form, the CDR3 reads TGCGCCAGCAGCCAAGACCGGGACAGGGGGCAAACAGATACGCAGTATTTT.

This chain connects TRBV5-1 to TRBJ1-1, with TRBD1 as a possible D gene (6 bases). The CDR3 spans 14 residues. Germline loops: CDR1 SGHRS, CDR2 YFSETQ. Trimming removed 2 bases at V and 5 bases at J, with 13 bases between. DNA for the CDR3: TGCGCCAGCAGCTTCGCGGGGGCGAGGACTGAAGCTTTCTTT. Its translation: CASSFAGARTEAFF.

This rearrangement joins TRBV19 to TRBJ1-5; D perhaps matches TRBD1 (6 bases). With 7 bases removed from V and 1 base from J, the gap between germline ends came to 17 bases. CDR3 size: 16 residues. Per germline, CDR1 LNHDA and CDR2 SQIVND (reference sequence). The CDR3 is CASNPTGTSSNQPQHF. The DNA for the CDR3 is TGTGCCAGTAACCCGACAGGCACTTCAAGCAATCAGCCCCAGCATTTT. Supplemented by reference TRBV19 and TRBJ1-5, the full variable domain reads DGGITQSPKYLFRKEGQNVTLSCEQNLNHDAMYWYRQDPGQGLRLIYYSQIVNDFQKGDIAEGYSVSREKKESFPLTVTSAQKNPTAFYLCASNPTGTSSNQPQHFGDGTRLSIL.

This rearrangement joins TRBV5-6 to TRBJ1-5, with D possibly TRBD1 on 6 matching bases. This CDR3 contains 14 residues. V was cut by 0 bases and J by 4 bases, with 8 bases left in between. CDR1 and CDR2 (germline): SGHDT, YYEEEE. CDR3 protein: CASSLAGANQPQHF. The CDR3 DNA follows: TGTGCCAGCAGCTTGGCAGGGGCTAATCAGCCCCAGCATTTT.